This TCR beta chain was obtained from a study of blood T cell repertoires in COVID-19. Background on the study: T cells, B-cell-depleted T cells, or PBMCs supplied cDNA or gDNA.

TCRdb's copy holds only in-frame clones and misses some; the assay was immunoSEQ multiplex PCR. Among some 250,000 clones listed, 88% were seen once. Germline assignment: CDR1 LGHNA and CDR2 YSLEER. The CDR3 totals 15 residues. Trimming removed 3 bases from V and 1 base from J; junction bases left unmatched: 1. The material sequenced was peripheral blood. The V gene is TRBV4-3, the J gene TRBJ2-3; TRBD2 matches at 10 bases. The receptor comes from a woman aged 40 to 50 who had recovered from COVID-19. This chain's CDR3 is CASSHGLAGTDTQYF. In DNA, the CDR3 is TGCGCCAGCAGCCACGGACTAGCGGGCACAGATACGCAGTATTTT.